This T cell receptor (beta chain) was found in a study of cytomegalovirus exposure and HLA in healthy donors. This clone has only a few counts. As yet, its antigen is unknown. Study-level results: The authors confirmed in vitro that a few CMV-associated chains were specific for CMV antigens.

In the PCR, 60 Vbeta and 13 Jbeta primers were used. Data came from immunoSEQ multiplex PCR; TCRdb stores just in-frame clones and leaves some out. The sample carries approximately 160,000 clones, roughly 79% recorded once. V was trimmed by 7 bases and J by 9 bases, leaving 19 bases between them. Germline CDR1 and CDR2: MNHEY and SMNVEV (reference sequence). CDR3 length: 14 amino acids. The sample comprised PBMCs. The genes are TRBV27 and TRBJ2-1; tentative D call: TRBD1 (8 bases). The source of this sequence is a man aged 35 to 55 in good health and CMV-seronegative. Written as DNA, the CDR3 is TGTGCCAGCACGTTGAGGACAGGGAGGGGTGAGCAGTTCTTC. This encodes CASTLRTGRGEQFF.